The 28 T cell receptor beta chains in this list originate from one sample, sequenced in a study of blood T cell repertoires in COVID-19. The repertoire was sequenced with immunoSEQ multiplex PCR; TCRdb's copy has only in-frame clones and lacks some. The sample holds about 24,000 clones; around 86% are singletons and the top ten take approximately 8.6%. Sequencing was performed on peripheral blood. The receptor source for this set is a human donor in a cohort sampled during active COVID-19.

The V and J genes are TRBV9 and TRBJ2-3, with D possibly TRBD2 on 6 matching bases. This CDR3 comprises 16 residues. Per the germline V gene, CDR1 is SGDLS and CDR2 is YYNGEE. The germline V and J ends were trimmed by 0 bases and 4 bases, with 15 bases remaining between them. CDR3 DNA: TGTGCCAGCAGCGTAGCCCGACGCGGAGGGCCAGATACGCAGTATTTT. Translating it yields CASSVARRGGPDTQYF.

This clone has only one observation. Other DNA sequences in the sample encode the same CDR3. The chain joins TRBV9 to TRBJ2-5, with TRBD1 identical over 10 bases. The ends lost 2 bases at V and 4 bases at J; junction bases unmatched: 5. Germline V CDR1 and CDR2: SGDLS, YYNGEE. There are 15 residues in the CDR3. The CDR3 nucleotides are TGTGCCAGCAGCGTGGGGACAGGGGTGGGAGAGACCCAGTACTTC. Translation: CASSVGTGVGETQYF.

The chain is built from TRBV7-8 and TRBJ2-1; tentative D call: TRBD2 (5 bases). There are 16 residues in the CDR3. The V gene's germline CDR1 is SGHVS and CDR2 FQNEAQ. V was pared by 5 bases and J by 5 bases, with 19 bases between. The CDR3 nucleotides read TGTGCCAGCAGCCCCCGCCCGGAGGTTACGAACAATGAGCAGTTCTTC. This encodes CASSPRPEVTNNEQFF. Full variable domain (remainder filled in from reference TRBV7-8 and TRBJ2-1): GAGVSQSPRYKVAKRGQDVALRCDPISGHVSLFWYQQALGQGPEFLTYFQNEAQLDKSGLPSDRFFAERPEGSVSTLKIQRTQQEDSAVYLCASSPRPEVTNNEQFFGPGTRLTVL.

V gene TRBV4-1 combines with J gene TRBJ1-1; D gene uncertain. The V and J ends lost 0 bases and 5 bases respectively, with 16 bases between them. The germline gives CDR1 MGHRA, CDR2 YSYEKL. The CDR3 is 16 residues long. The CDR3 loop is CASSQEPRRSGTEAFF. In DNA form, the CDR3 reads TGCGCCAGCAGCCAAGAGCCAAGACGTTCGGGGACTGAAGCTTTCTTT.

CDR3 sequence reads: CASSKGDRKNQPQHF. CDR3 DNA: TGTGCCAGCAGCAAAGGTGACAGGAAAAATCAGCCCCAGCATTTT. The J gene is TRBJ1-5, the V gene TRBV21-1; TRBD1 is the table's D call, not checked against the DNA. TRBV21-1 constitutes a pseudogene. This CDR3 contains 15 residues.

This clone was recorded only once. The chain employs TRBV7-9 and TRBJ1-6; 9 bases line up with TRBD1. V lost 5 bases and J lost 9; bases outside the gene matches: 8. The germline V gene has CDR1 SEHNR and CDR2 FQNEAQ (reference sequence). This CDR3 spans 15 amino acids. The CDR3 DNA reads as TGTGCCAGCAGCATTACGACAGGGGGAGGTTCACCCCTCCACTTT. Its translation: CASSITTGGGSPLHF.

The V gene is TRBV6-1, the J gene TRBJ2-5; 7 bases fit TRBD2. The CDR3 covers 14 residues. V dropped 4 bases and J dropped 5; count of bases not matched to a gene: 7. CDR1 and CDR2 (germline): MNHNS, SASEGT. The CDR3, as DNA: TGTGCCAGCAGTGTCCAGCCGGGGGGTGAGACCCAGTACTTC. Translating gives CASSVQPGGETQYF.

This chain connects TRBV9 to TRBJ2-5; TRBD2 matches at 16 bases. With 3 bases clipped from V and 2 bases from J, the junction kept 4 bases outside the gene matches. CDR3 length: 17 amino acids. Germline loops: CDR1 SGDLS, CDR2 YYNGEE. CDR3 residues: CASSDGTSGGEQETQYF. CDR3 DNA: TGTGCCAGCAGCGATGGGACTAGCGGGGGGGAACAAGAGACCCAGTACTTC.

The chain uses TRBV5-6 and TRBJ1-2; TRBD1 aligns across 8 bases. Germline V gene data show CDR1 as SGHDT and CDR2 as YYEEEE. The V gene end was trimmed by 2 bases and the J gene end by 2 bases; junction bases not matched to a gene: 11. The length of the CDR3 is 17 residues. CDR3 bases: TGTGCCAGCAGCTTAAAAGGACAGGGCACTCGGAACTATGGCTACACCTTC. Protein sequence: CASSLKGQGTRNYGYTF.

CDR3 region: CASSWGTGGFAGYTF. Written as DNA, the CDR3 is TGTGCCAGCAGTTGGGGGACAGGGGGCTTCGCGGGCTACACCTTC. This chain connects TRBV28 to TRBJ1-2; 12 bases map to TRBD1. CDR1 and CDR2 from the germline V gene are MDHEN and SYDVKM. Unmatched junction bases numbered 8, after V lost 4 bases and J lost 8 bases. The CDR3 spans 15 residues.

The chain is built from TRBV6-5 and TRBJ1-4; possible D gene TRBD1, 6 bases. CDR1 MNHEY and CDR2 SVGAGI come from the germline V gene. Trimming left V 5 bases short and J 2 bases short, with 9 bases between. CDR3 length: 14 amino acids. The CDR3 nucleotides are TGTGCCAGCAGTCGGACAGCGACTAATGAAAAACTGTTTTTT. This encodes CASSRTATNEKLFF.

This sequence joins TRBV9 and TRBJ2-1, with 10 bases lining up with TRBD2. The CDR3 covers 16 residues. Germline V gives CDR1 SGDLS, CDR2 YYNGEE. Germline trimming cut 4 bases from V and 6 bases from J; bases unmatched to any gene: 10. The CDR3 protein is CASSPPSGRGFNEQFF. CDR3 sequence (DNA): TGTGCCAGCAGCCCCCCGAGCGGGAGGGGATTCAATGAGCAGTTCTTC.

This clone appeared a single time. The rearrangement joins TRBV12-3 or TRBV12-4 to TRBJ1-1, with D possibly being TRBD1 (5 bases). Trimming stripped 7 bases from V and 1 base from J, with 10 bases between. This CDR3 spans 13 amino acids. The CDR3 DNA sequence: TGTGCCAGCAAGCCCCAGGGGAACACTGAAGCTTTCTTT. As protein: CASKPQGNTEAFF.

V is TRBV27 and J is TRBJ2-1, with D uncertain. Germline loops: CDR1 MNHEY, CDR2 SMNVEV (reference sequence). The V end was cut by 4 bases, the J end by 4 bases, with 5 bases between. This CDR3 has 12 residues. Here the CDR3 reads CASSSTYNEQFF. The CDR3 nucleotides read TGTGCCAGCAGTTCTACGTACAATGAGCAGTTCTTC.

This clone was detected only a few times. The identical CDR3 is also encoded by other nucleotide sequences in the sample. The CDR3 nucleotides are TGTGCCAGCAGCGCCGGGCCGGGGAATACGCAGTATTTT. This gives the protein CASSAGPGNTQYF. The chain joins TRBV7-2 to TRBJ2-3, with D perhaps matching TRBD2 (5 bases). This CDR3 comprises 13 residues. The ends were cut back, 5 bases at V and 7 bases at J, with 13 bases in the middle. The germline CDR1 and CDR2 sequences are SGHTA and FQGNSA. The entire variable domain, with the rest obtained from reference TRBV7-2 and TRBJ2-3, is as follows: GAGVSQSPSNKVTEKGKDVELRCDPISGHTALYWYRQSLGQGLEFLIYFQGNSAPDKSGLPSDRFSAERTGGSVSTLTIQRTQQEDSAVYLCASSAGPGNTQYFGPGTRLTVL.

V is TRBV3-1 (or the pseudogene TRBV3-2) and J is TRBJ2-3, with D possibly matching TRBD2 (5 bases). Germline V lookup: CDR1 LGHDT, CDR2 YNNKEL (reference sequence). The CDR3 loop spans 16 amino acids. V was shortened by 3 bases and J by 4 bases, with 17 bases between the two germline ends. CDR3 coding DNA: TGTGCCAGCAGCCATGGACTTCTTACTCGAGCAGATACGCAGTATTTT. It is translated as CASSHGLLTRADTQYF.

The chain recombines TRBV5-1 with TRBJ2-5; D might be TRBD1 (5 bases). Trimming took off 4 bases at V and 7 bases at J, with 8 bases between the two ends. Germline CDR1 and CDR2: SGHRS and YFSETQ. CDR3 size: 11 residues. The CDR3: CASSGARTQYF. CDR3 bases: TGCGCCAGCAGCGGGGCGAGGACCCAGTACTTC.

The chain combines TRBV6-2 or TRBV6-3 with TRBJ1-3, with a weak D call TRBD1 (6 bases). The CDR3 has 16 residues. CDR1 is MNHEY and CDR2 is SVGEGT in the germline V gene. Trimming removed 2 bases at V and 2 bases at J, with 13 bases between. Here the CDR3 reads CASSYLGGAAGNTIYF. The DNA of the CDR3 is TGTGCCAGCAGTTACCTTGGGGGCGCGGCTGGAAACACCATATATTTT.

The chain recombines TRBV11-3 with TRBJ1-6; D unresolved. Trimming stripped 7 bases from V and 4 bases from J, with 17 bases between. The CDR3 spans 16 residues. Germline lookup yields CDR1 SGHNT and CDR2 YENEEA. In nucleotides, the CDR3 is TGTGCCAGCATAGGAGAGCATCTTAATTATAATTCACCCCTCCACTTT. Translated, it gives CASIGEHLNYNSPLHF.

The chain joins TRBV11-3 to TRBJ2-1, with 9 bases aligning to TRBD2. The ends lost 0 bases at V and 12 bases at J; junction bases unmatched: 0. Germline V gene lookup returns CDR1 SGHNT and CDR2 YENEEA. The CDR3 consists of 12 residues. CDR3 sequence (DNA): TGTGCCAGCAGCTTAGATAGCGGGGGGCAGTTCTTC. It encodes CASSLDSGGQFF.

The chain couples TRBV29-1 to TRBJ1-2; D is perhaps TRBD1 (6 bases). Trimming cost V 3 bases and J 13 bases, with 15 bases left between them. CDR1 is SQVTM, CDR2 ANQGSEA, per germline. The CDR3 is 11 residues long. CDR3 amino acids: CSVEGAGYPTF. The CDR3 DNA is TGCAGCGTTGAGGGGGCAGGGTACCCCACCTTC. The full variable domain, its missing parts supplied by reference TRBV29-1 and TRBJ1-2, is SAVISQKPSRDICQRGTSLTIQCQVDSQVTMMFWYRQQPGQSLTLIATANQGSEATYESGFVIDKFPISRPNLTFSTLTVSNMSPEDSSIYLCSVEGAGYPTFGSGTRLTVV.

This clone has just a few counts. The chain carries TRBV30 and TRBJ2-6; D might be TRBD1 (5 bases). Trimming removed 5 bases from V and 0 bases from J, with 11 bases in between. This CDR3 is 15 amino acids long. CDR1 GTSNPN and CDR2 SVGIG come from the germline V gene (reference sequence). CDR3 residues: CAWGHKTSGANVLTF. The CDR3 nucleotides are TGTGCCTGGGGACACAAAACCTCTGGGGCCAACGTCCTGACTTTC.

The J gene is TRBJ1-5, the V gene TRBV7-2; D call uncertain. This CDR3 is 13 amino acids long. The germline CDR1 and CDR2 sequences are SGHTA and FQGNSA. Trimming stripped 3 bases from V and 4 bases from J, with 7 bases between. CDR3 nucleotide sequence: TGTGCCAGCAGCTTCCGGTTAAATCAGCCCCAGCATTTT. The encoded protein is CASSFRLNQPQHF.

This clone was seen only once. This chain uses TRBV18 with TRBJ1-2; 8 bases match TRBD1. The V gene end was trimmed by 5 bases and the J gene end by 0 bases; junction bases not matched to a gene: 2. This CDR3 region has 14 residues. CDR1 and CDR2 (germline): KGHSH, LQKENI. CDR3 protein: CASSGDRSNYGYTF. The CDR3 region has the DNA TGTGCCAGCTCAGGGGACAGGTCTAACTATGGCTACACCTTC.

The genes are TRBV28 and TRBJ1-1, with TRBD1 as a possible D gene (5 bases). Looked up from germline, CDR1 is MDHEN and CDR2 is SYDVKM. V shed 7 bases and J shed 1 base, with 10 bases lying between them. The CDR3 is made up of 13 amino acids. This CDR3 is CASILRGNTEAFF. The CDR3, as DNA: TGTGCCAGCATTCTTAGGGGGAACACTGAAGCTTTCTTT.

The chain recombines TRBV21-1 with TRBJ2-1; the table assigns TRBD1, which was not confirmed against the DNA. TRBV21-1 is deemed a pseudogene. The CDR3 is made up of 14 amino acids. The CDR3 DNA reads as TGTGCCAGCAGCGCCCGGACAGGGGGAAATGAGCAGTTCTTC. Residues: CASSARTGGNEQFF.

The gene calls are TRBV5-1 and TRBJ2-1; 11 positions match TRBD2. The V and J ends lost 0 bases and 8 bases, in that order; junction bases with no gene match: 4. CDR3 length equals 15 residues. Germline-derived CDR1 and CDR2 are SGHRS and YFSETQ. The CDR3 region has the DNA TGCGCCAGCAGCTTGGGCGGACTAGCGGGTGATGAGCAGTTCTTC. Encoded protein: CASSLGGLAGDEQFF.

The gene calls are TRBV27 and TRBJ2-7; 8 bases match TRBD1. Germline trimming cut 5 bases from V and 3 bases from J; bases unmatched to any gene: 15. Germline V gene sequence: CDR1 MNHEY, CDR2 SMNVEV (reference sequence). This CDR3 has 17 residues. CDR3 coding DNA: TGTGCCAGCAGTCCTATTACCCAAGGACAGGGAGACTACGAGCAGTACTTC. This translates into CASSPITQGQGDYEQYF.